A single TCR beta chain is shown here with its context. The repertoire was sequenced with immunoSEQ multiplex PCR; TCRdb's copy has only in-frame clones and lacks some. The sample records about 40,000 clones, approximately 93% being singletons. The sample is drawn from a study of T cells in tuberculosis. The time point was: new active TB diagnosis, blood taken before or within 7 days of starting treatment. The germline CDR1 and CDR2 sequences are SGHDN and FVKESK. J was trimmed by 6 bases and V by 5 bases; bases with no gene match: 11. CDR3 length: 15 residues. V gene TRBV14 combines with J gene TRBJ2-3; 7 nucleotides match TRBD1. The TCR sequence derives from an adult with tuberculosis. Sequencing used PBMCs, obtained at tuberculosis diagnosis. The DNA of the CDR3 is TGTGCCAGCAGCTCTAAGGACAGGTCCTCCGATACGCAGTATTTT. Its translation: CASSSKDRSSDTQYF.